The clone carrying this T cell receptor (beta chain) was seen only a few times. It is likely a read error, because the conserved phenylalanine at the end of the CDR3 is missing. No DNA is shown, since the ends of the CDR3 on it are uncertain; the CDR3 is the one TCRdb lists. The entry originates in a study of T-cell reconstitution after alpha-beta-depleted transplantation in children. A total of 11 residues make up the CDR3, ends included. The germline V gene has CDR1 MNHNY and CDR2 SVGAGI (reference sequence). Unique molecular identifiers tagged the TCRbeta library. TCRdb redid the calling of the PCR reads with MiXCR, one entry per CDR3 protein. Among some 530,000 distinct CDR3 sequences listed, around 12% were seen once.

The material was PBMCs from the stem cell graft donor, obtained from the stem cell graft. J is TRBJ1-2 and V is TRBV6-6; the table calls TRBD1, which could not be checked here. This clonotype was sampled from a human donor who donated a stem cell graft to a child with combined immunodeficiency. CDR3 sequence reads: CASSYSGRGEI.